Shown below are 18 T cell receptor beta chains from a single sample sequenced in a study of beta chain features in type 1 diabetes. Isolated RNA was reverse transcribed in full, so expressed TCRB transcripts were sequenced. The repertoire was sequenced with immunoSEQ multiplex PCR; TCRdb's copy has only in-frame clones and lacks some. The sample holds 250,000 to 350,000 clones, 14% seen once. The sequenced sample was central memory CD4+ T cells from blood. Source of these receptors: a young man in good health.

The chain uses TRBV7-6 and TRBJ2-1; tentatively, D is TRBD2 (7 bases). The CDR3 loop spans 17 amino acids. Germline V gene data show CDR1 as SGHVS and CDR2 as FNYEAQ. Trimming removed 5 bases from V and 5 bases from J, with 22 bases in between. CDR3 in amino acids: CASSPNVWGGPHNEQFF. DNA for the CDR3: TGTGCCAGCAGCCCCAATGTGTGGGGGGGGCCCCACAATGAGCAGTTCTTC. The whole variable domain, remainder taken from reference TRBV7-6 and TRBJ2-1, is GAGVSQSPRYKVTKRGQDVALRCDPISGHVSLYWYRQALGQGPEFLTYFNYEAQQDKSGLPNDRFSAERPEGSISTLTIQRTEQRDSAMYRCASSPNVWGGPHNEQFFGPGTRLTVL.

The rearrangement joins TRBV4-1 to TRBJ2-5, with TRBD1 matching 7 bases. After removal of 4 bases from V and 7 bases from J, the junction contained 21 bases not matched to a gene. Germline CDR1 is MGHRA and CDR2 is YSYEKL. The CDR3 has 18 residues. CDR3 sequence (DNA): TGCGCCAGCAGCCCGCTACTACGATTCCGGGACAGAAAGAGGACCCAGTACTTC. Residues: CASSPLLRFRDRKRTQYF.

This clone has only a few counts. The genes are TRBV11-3 and TRBJ2-7; the match to TRBD2 covers 14 bases. V lost 0 bases, J lost 2 bases, and 9 bases stayed unmatched. This CDR3 is built from 19 residues. Per germline, CDR1 SGHNT and CDR2 YENEEA. In DNA, the CDR3 is TGTGCCAGCAGCTTAGAGCAAGGGACTAGCGGGAGAGGGACCTACGAGCAGTACGTC. Translation gives CASSLEQGTSGRGTYEQYV.

This chain uses TRBV27 with TRBJ2-5; D perhaps matches TRBD1 (6 bases). Germline V gene lookup returns CDR1 MNHEY and CDR2 SMNVEV (reference sequence). V lost 6 bases and J 7 bases, leaving 15 bases between the germline ends. This CDR3 is 13 amino acids long. Here the CDR3 reads CASRHTGSGTQYF. The CDR3 DNA reads TGTGCCAGCAGGCATACAGGGAGCGGGACCCAGTACTTC.

The chain carries TRBV5-4 and TRBJ2-3; 10 nucleotides match TRBD2. With V trimmed by 4 bases and J by 4 bases, 9 bases remained unmatched. This CDR3 has 16 residues. CDR1 and CDR2 (germline): SGHNT, YYREEE (reference sequence). CDR3 protein: CASSMKAGGPPDTQYF. Written as DNA, the CDR3 is TGTGCCAGCAGCATGAAAGCGGGAGGGCCCCCAGATACGCAGTATTTT.

This clone was observed at least ten times. The gene calls are TRBV6-5 and TRBJ2-7; 11 bases line up with TRBD1. V gave up 6 bases and J gave up 2 bases; unmatched junction bases: 3. CDR3 size: 14 residues. Germline assignment: CDR1 MNHEY and CDR2 SVGAGI. CDR3 region: CASRGTGGTYEQYF. Written as DNA, the CDR3 is TGTGCCAGCAGGGGGACAGGGGGGACCTACGAGCAGTACTTC.

The table lists this clone with a few counts. This chain connects TRBV11-2 to TRBJ1-3; 8 nucleotides match TRBD1. V lost 4 bases and J lost 2; bases outside the gene matches: 13. The CDR3 has 18 amino acids. Germline V gene sequence: CDR1 SGHAT, CDR2 FQNNGV. The CDR3 DNA reads TGTGCCAGCAGCTCCCCGCCGGTTAGGGACAGGACTGGAAACACCATATATTTT. This encodes CASSSPPVRDRTGNTIYF.

Only a few counts were recorded for this clone. The V and J genes are TRBV6-6 and TRBJ1-1; D ambiguous. Germline CDR1 reads MNHNY; CDR2 reads SVGAGI (reference sequence). Trimming took off 7 bases at V and 11 bases at J, with 11 bases between the two ends. The CDR3 totals 10 residues. The chain's CDR3 is CASNRHEAFF. The DNA of the CDR3 is TGTGCCAGCAATCGTCATGAGGCTTTCTTT.

This clone was counted a few times. The chain links TRBV6-1 to TRBJ2-3; 11 bases are a match to TRBD1. Germline lookup yields CDR1 MNHNS and CDR2 SASEGT. The CDR3 loop spans 15 amino acids. Unmatched junction bases numbered 8, after V lost 7 bases and J lost 5 bases. The DNA of the CDR3 is TGTGCCAGCACCCAGGACAGGGGGCATGGAGATACGCAGTATTTT. It specifies CASTQDRGHGDTQYF.

The gene calls are TRBV9 and TRBJ2-1, with 13 bases lining up with TRBD2. Germline loops: CDR1 SGDLS, CDR2 YYNGEE. The CDR3 sequence is 18 residues long. The J segment lost 5 bases and the V segment lost 0 bases, leaving 8 bases of the junction unmatched. Written as DNA, the CDR3 is TGTGCCAGCAGCGTAGCTCAAGTGACTAGCGGGAGGCACAATGAGCAGTTCTTC. Protein product: CASSVAQVTSGRHNEQFF.

This clone has a handful of counts. This rearrangement joins TRBV18 to TRBJ2-7, with D unresolved. V lost 3 bases to trimming and J lost 0 bases, with 9 bases between them. Germline loops: CDR1 KGHSH, CDR2 LQKENI. The CDR3 contains 14 residues. The CDR3 loop reads CASSPKGSSYEQYV. The CDR3 nucleotides read TGTGCCAGCTCACCGAAGGGTAGCTCCTACGAGCAGTACGTC.

This clone has only a few counts. Here the CDR3 reads CAWSGRDEQFF. The CDR3 DNA sequence: TGTGCCTGGAGCGGGAGGGATGAGCAGTTCTTC. The chain links TRBV30 to TRBJ2-1; 8 positions agree with TRBD2. This CDR3 has 11 amino acids. V lost 3 bases to trimming and J lost 8 bases; unmatched junction nucleotides: 0. Looked up from germline, CDR1 is GTSNPN and CDR2 is SVGIG (reference sequence).

This clone was found a few times. The V and J genes are TRBV19 and TRBJ1-2, with D possibly being TRBD1 (5 bases). This CDR3 has 13 residues. The germline gives CDR1 LNHDA, CDR2 SQIVND (reference sequence). V lost 4 bases to trimming and J lost 7 bases, with 13 bases between them. The DNA of the CDR3 is TGTGCCAGTAGTACCCAGGGTTACTCTGGCTACACCTTC. Protein product: CASSTQGYSGYTF.

The V gene is TRBV6-5, the J gene TRBJ2-3, with 8 nucleotides matching TRBD1. CDR1 and CDR2 from the germline V gene are MNHEY and SVGAGI. The CDR3 length is 15 residues. V was clipped by 5 bases and J by 8 bases; unmatched bases: 12. CDR3 bases: TGTGCCAGCAGTCCGTCCCGGGACAGGCGACGTACGCAGTATTTT. The encoded protein is CASSPSRDRRRTQYF.

CDR3 in amino acids: CAWSAGGIRSYEQYV. CDR3 coding DNA: TGTGCCTGGAGTGCGGGGGGAATCAGATCCTACGAGCAGTACGTC. The V gene is TRBV30, the J gene TRBJ2-7, with 7 bases fitting TRBD2. Losses at the gene ends were 1 base for V and 1 base for J; bases not matched to a gene: 7. This CDR3 has 15 residues. Germline V gene data show CDR1 as GTSNPN and CDR2 as SVGIG (reference sequence).

The chain is built from TRBV7-3 and TRBJ2-1; D is undetermined. V was pared by 5 bases and J by 3 bases, with 14 bases between. CDR1 is SGHTA and CDR2 is FQGTGA in the germline V gene. The CDR3 has 15 amino acids. Written as DNA, the CDR3 is TGTGCCAGCAGCCAACAGAGTTCCAGCTACAATGAGCAGTTCTTC. As protein: CASSQQSSSYNEQFF.

J is TRBJ1-2 and V is TRBV11-2; D is unresolved. This CDR3 has 13 residues. V was trimmed by 5 bases and J by 5 bases, leaving 12 bases between them. The V gene's germline CDR1 is SGHAT and CDR2 FQNNGV. The CDR3: CASSPGWNYGYTF. The CDR3 DNA is TGTGCCAGCAGCCCCGGGTGGAATTATGGCTACACCTTC.

V usage is TRBV19 and J usage is TRBJ2-1; 9 bases map to TRBD2. CDR1 and CDR2 (germline): LNHDA, SQIVND (reference sequence). V dropped 3 bases and J dropped 5; count of bases not matched to a gene: 8. This CDR3 comprises 16 residues. The CDR3 DNA sequence: TGTGCCAGTAGTATTCCCTCGACTAGCGGTGACAATGAGCAGTTCTTC. Amino acid sequence: CASSIPSTSGDNEQFF.